The 9 T cell receptor beta chains given below trace back to one sample, sequenced in a study of blood T cells in healthy people across ages. Using a J-beta primer mix together with a sample-barcoded 5' primer, a second PCR was run for 7 to 11 cycles. TCRdb re-called the 5' RACE reads with MiXCR, one entry per CDR3 protein. Seen here are 750,000 to 950,000 distinct CDR3 sequences, around 25% observed once, and the top ten hold about 2.9%. These data were likewise used in another study, on T cells of mothers and their children.

Sequenced sample: blood. These receptors came from a boy aged 5-17 years in good health.

This clonotype was counted a few times. The gene calls are TRBV5-1 and TRBJ2-5; TRBD2 agrees at 7 bases. Germline assignment: CDR1 SGHRS and CDR2 YFSETQ. The CDR3 has 17 residues. V dropped 4 bases and J dropped 3; count of bases not matched to a gene: 15. This CDR3 reads CASSPGSGGLPEETQYF. The CDR3 nucleotides read TGCGCCAGCAGCCCCGGCTCGGGGGGTCTCCCCGAAGAGACCCAGTACTTC.

The chain employs TRBV27 and TRBJ2-1; D perhaps matches TRBD2 (5 bases). Trimming took off 7 bases at V and 4 bases at J, with 17 bases between the two ends. CDR3 size: 15 residues. Per the germline V gene, CDR1 is MNHEY and CDR2 is SMNVEV (reference sequence). CDR3 bases: TGTGCCAGCACCCCGGCGGTTACGGGGTACAATGAGCAGTTCTTC. Encoded protein: CASTPAVTGYNEQFF.

This clonotype showed up just once. The V and J genes are TRBV3-1 and TRBJ2-7; 8 bases agree with TRBD2. The CDR3 totals 18 residues. The germline V gene has CDR1 LGHDT and CDR2 YNNKEL (reference sequence). V lost 3 bases, J lost 5 bases, and 18 bases stayed unmatched. The CDR3 DNA reads as TGTGCCAGCAGCCATCGTCCGGGGGGGAACTATCCTAGCCACGAGCAGTACTTC. It yields the protein CASSHRPGGNYPSHEQYF.

This clonotype was picked up a small number of times. The CDR3: CSARTGTSISNEQFF. The CDR3 coding sequence is TGCAGTGCACGGACCGGGACTAGTATTAGCAATGAGCAGTTCTTC. The chain recombines TRBV20-1 with TRBJ2-1; 8 bases line up with TRBD2. J gave up 6 bases and V 6 bases, and 13 bases lay outside the gene matches. The CDR3 consists of 15 residues. The germline V gene has CDR1 DFQATT and CDR2 SNEGSKA (reference sequence).

The rearrangement joins TRBV5-1 to TRBJ1-2; D is unclear. Germline CDR1 reads SGHRS; CDR2 reads YFSETQ. The CDR3 is 17 residues long. V was clipped by 1 base and J by 0 bases, with 16 bases between them. The CDR3 DNA sequence: TGCGCCAGCAGCTTGTCAGGAGCCGGATCAGCTAACTATGGCTACACCTTC. It specifies CASSLSGAGSANYGYTF.

This chain joins TRBV7-3 and TRBJ2-2; D may be TRBD1 or TRBD2 (5 bases each). The V gene lost 4 bases and the J gene lost 8 bases, with 11 bases spanning the gap. Germline V gene data show CDR1 as SGHTA and CDR2 as FQGTGA. This CDR3 region has 13 residues. The CDR3 sequence: CASSSQGEGELFF. The CDR3 DNA reads TGTGCCAGCAGCTCACAAGGGGAGGGGGAGCTGTTTTTT.

This clonotype was seen only a few times. V is TRBV13 and J is TRBJ2-5; the D gene is possibly TRBD1 (5 bases). The J call could be wrong; TRBJ2-7 is a better fit for the DNA end. The CDR3 covers 17 residues. The germline gives CDR1 PRHDT, CDR2 FYEKMQ (reference sequence). Here the CDR3 reads CASSLNRGGRAMYEQYF. In DNA form, the CDR3 reads TGTGCCAGCAGCTTAAATCGCGGCGGCAGGGCAATGTACGAGCAGTACTTC.

The chain carries TRBV10-2 and TRBJ2-3; a possible D gene is TRBD2 (6 bases). The germline gives CDR1 WSHSY, CDR2 SAAADI. CDR3 length: 15 residues. Trimming took 3 bases from V and 2 from J, leaving 12 bases between them. CDR3 sequence: CASSDGAGYTDTQYF. CDR3 DNA: TGCGCCAGCAGTGATGGGGCGGGGTACACAGATACGCAGTATTTT.

This clonotype was observed a few times. The chain joins TRBV5-1 to TRBJ1-1, with D possibly being TRBD1 (5 bases). Germline CDR1 is SGHRS and CDR2 is YFSETQ. Trimming pared 4 bases from V and 8 bases from J, leaving 12 bases between. The CDR3 has 12 residues. This CDR3 is CASSTWGREAFF. The CDR3 DNA sequence: TGCGCCAGCAGCACCTGGGGCCGCGAAGCTTTCTTT.